Listed here are 9 T cell receptor beta chains from one sample, sequenced in a study of T cell responses to AZD1222 COVID-19 vaccine. Using immunoSEQ multiplex PCR, the repertoire was profiled, and TCRdb retains in-frame clones only, with some absent. Here the sample spans approximately 97,000 clones, approximately 86% being singletons. The specimen comprised peripheral blood, sampled on day 0 of AZD1222 vaccination. The receptors stem from an adult in good health.

V gene TRBV7-2 combines with J gene TRBJ1-1, with unresolved D. The V end was cut by 5 bases, the J end by 4 bases, with 8 bases between. The CDR3 runs 12 residues. The germline CDR1 and CDR2 sequences are SGHTA and FQGNSA. CDR3 DNA sequence: TGTGCCAGCAGCGCGACGGGCACTGAAGCTTTCTTT. Its protein product is CASSATGTEAFF. Combining the CDR3 with reference TRBV7-2 and TRBJ1-1 gives the whole variable domain GAGVSQSPSNKVTEKGKDVELRCDPISGHTALYWYRQSLGQGLEFLIYFQGNSAPDKSGLPSDRFSAERTGGSVSTLTIQRTQQEDSAVYLCASSATGTEAFFGQGTRLTVV.

J is TRBJ2-7 and V is TRBV2, with D hard to call. Germline assignment: CDR1 SNHLY and CDR2 FYNNEI. V lost 8 bases and J 5 bases, leaving 13 bases between the germline ends. The CDR3 length is 12 residues. In DNA, the CDR3 is TGTGCCAGCGGACCGACAAGAAACGAGCAGTACTTC. Translated: CASGPTRNEQYF.

V is TRBV7-2 and J is TRBJ1-6; D uncertain. This CDR3 has 13 residues. The ends were cut back, 1 base at V and 4 bases at J, with 2 bases in the middle. Germline assignment: CDR1 SGHTA and CDR2 FQGNSA. CDR3 protein: CASSLEYNSPLHF. The CDR3 DNA reads TGTGCCAGCAGCTTAGAGTATAATTCACCCCTCCACTTT.

The V gene is TRBV15, the J gene TRBJ2-1; TRBD2 is a possible D gene (5 bases). CDR1 and CDR2 (germline): LNHNV, YYDKDF (reference sequence). V lost 3 bases and J 7 bases, leaving 16 bases between the germline ends. This CDR3 is 15 amino acids long. The CDR3 DNA is TGTGCCACCAGCAGTCCTAGAAGGAGCGGAAATGAGCAGTTCTTC. Translation gives CATSSPRRSGNEQFF.

This rearrangement joins TRBV7-9 to TRBJ1-4; D gene unclear. CDR1 and CDR2 from the germline V gene are SEHNR and FQNEAQ (reference sequence). The CDR3 is 16 residues long. With 5 bases removed from V and 7 bases from J, the gap between germline ends came to 20 bases. CDR3: CASSLPPSAEGEKLFF. Here the CDR3 DNA reads TGTGCCAGCAGCCTCCCTCCGTCGGCCGAGGGTGAAAAACTGTTTTTT. The whole variable domain, remainder taken from reference TRBV7-9 and TRBJ1-4, is DTGVSQNPRHKITKRGQNVTFRCDPISEHNRLYWYRQTLGQGPEFLTYFQNEAQLEKSRLLSDRFSAERPKGSFSTLEIQRTEQGDSAMYLCASSLPPSAEGEKLFFGSGTQLSVL.

The rearrangement links TRBV6-2 or TRBV6-3 to TRBJ1-4, with D perhaps matching TRBD1 (6 bases). Trimming took off 6 bases at V and 5 bases at J, with 13 bases between the two ends. This CDR3 is 14 amino acids long. CDR1 and CDR2 (germline): MNHEY, SVGEGT. In DNA form, the CDR3 reads TGTGCCAGCAGCTCCGACAGGAGGAATGAAAAACTGTTTTTT. Its translation: CASSSDRRNEKLFF.

The chain carries TRBV7-2 and TRBJ1-5, with D perhaps matching TRBD1 (6 bases). Germline-derived CDR1 and CDR2 are SGHTA and FQGNSA. The CDR3 runs to 15 residues. Trimming removed 5 bases at V and 6 bases at J, with 17 bases between. The CDR3 region has the DNA TGTGCCAGCAGCCCTCCACAGGGAATGGGTCAGCCCCAGCATTTT. This gives the protein CASSPPQGMGQPQHF.

V usage is TRBV3-1 (or the pseudogene TRBV3-2) and J usage is TRBJ1-6, with no clear D. Trimming took 3 bases from V and 1 from J, leaving 13 bases between them. Germline loops: CDR1 LGHDT, CDR2 YNNKEL (reference sequence). The CDR3 length is 17 residues. The CDR3 protein is CASSQTPRPSYNSPLHF. CDR3 DNA: TGTGCCAGCAGCCAGACGCCCAGACCGTCCTATAATTCACCCCTCCACTTT.

J is TRBJ2-1 and V is TRBV7-9; the D gene is possibly TRBD2 (5 bases). The CDR3 is 14 amino acids. The V end lost 4 bases, the J end lost 7 bases, and 14 bases lay between the germline ends. The germline gives CDR1 SEHNR, CDR2 FQNEAQ (reference sequence). DNA of the CDR3: TGTGCCAGCAGCTCCGACCCCCGGAGGAATGAGCAGTTCTTC. Protein sequence: CASSSDPRRNEQFF.